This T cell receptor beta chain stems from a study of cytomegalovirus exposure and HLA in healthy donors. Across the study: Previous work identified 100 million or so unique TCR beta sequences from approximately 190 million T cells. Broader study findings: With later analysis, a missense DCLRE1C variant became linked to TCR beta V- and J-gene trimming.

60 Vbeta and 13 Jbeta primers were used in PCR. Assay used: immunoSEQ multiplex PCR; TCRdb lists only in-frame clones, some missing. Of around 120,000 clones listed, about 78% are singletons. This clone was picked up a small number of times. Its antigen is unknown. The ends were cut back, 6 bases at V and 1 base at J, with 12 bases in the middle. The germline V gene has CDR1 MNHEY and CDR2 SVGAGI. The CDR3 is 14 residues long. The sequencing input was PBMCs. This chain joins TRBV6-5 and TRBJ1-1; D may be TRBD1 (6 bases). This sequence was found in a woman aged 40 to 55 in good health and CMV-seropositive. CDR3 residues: CASSFGTPNTEAFF. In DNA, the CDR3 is TGTGCCAGCAGCTTTGGGACACCGAACACTGAAGCTTTCTTT.